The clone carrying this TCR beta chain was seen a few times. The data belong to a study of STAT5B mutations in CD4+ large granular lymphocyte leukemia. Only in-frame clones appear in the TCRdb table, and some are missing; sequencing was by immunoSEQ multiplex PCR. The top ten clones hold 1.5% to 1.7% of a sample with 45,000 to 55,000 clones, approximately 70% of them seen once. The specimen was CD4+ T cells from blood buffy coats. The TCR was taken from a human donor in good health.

The DNA of the CDR3 is TGTGCCAGCAGCTTCACGGGGGGGGACAATGAGCAGTTCTTC. Translated, it gives CASSFTGGDNEQFF. The chain has TRBV7-8 and TRBJ2-1; 8 bases are a match to TRBD2. CDR3 size: 14 residues. Germline CDR1 is SGHVS and CDR2 is FQNEAQ. V trimming: 3 bases; J trimming: 5 bases; junction bases outside the gene matches: 3.